This T cell receptor (beta chain) was recorded in a study of TIL therapy for anti-PD-1-resistant metastatic lung cancer. This CDR3 contains 14 residues. The V gene's germline CDR1 is MDHEN and CDR2 SYDVKM. With 4 bases removed from V and 0 bases from J, the gap between germline ends came to 7 bases. Time point: pre-treatment sample, taken before nivolumab and TIL therapy. This clone was seen a handful of times. This was the immunoSEQ v3 assay. Sequencing was performed with immunoSEQ multiplex PCR; in TCRdb, only in-frame clones are kept and a portion is missing. The table has approximately 17,000 clones, about 80% seen once.

This specimen consisted of blood, obtained at baseline. The chain has TRBV28 and TRBJ1-3; D gene ambiguous. The receptor was derived from a person aged 25-80 years with non-small cell lung cancer. CDR3 in amino acids: CASSWIPSGNTIYF. As DNA, the CDR3 is TGTGCCAGCAGTTGGATACCCTCTGGAAACACCATATATTTT.